These 32 T cell receptor beta chains were all obtained from the same sample, sequenced in a study of blood T cell repertoires in COVID-19. Produced via immunoSEQ multiplex PCR; TCRdb's table is partial and in-frame only. The sample lists tens of thousands of clones, about 83% occurring once. Sequencing was carried out using peripheral blood. The receptors were sampled from a human donor in a cohort sampled during active COVID-19.

J is TRBJ1-1 and V is TRBV5-1; 9 bases align to TRBD1. Germline CDR1 reads SGHRS; CDR2 reads YFSETQ. The CDR3 is 13 amino acids. After removal of 6 bases from V and 8 bases from J, the junction contained 8 bases not matched to a gene. DNA for the CDR3: TGCGCCAGCAACCCGGGACAGGGCCCCGAAGCTTTCTTT. It translates to CASNPGQGPEAFF. Full variable domain (remainder filled in from reference TRBV5-1 and TRBJ1-1): KAGVTQTPRYLIKTRGQQVTLSCSPISGHRSVSWYQQTPGQGLQFLFEYFSETQRNKGNFPGRFSGRQFSNSRSEMNVSTLELGDSALYLCASNPGQGPEAFFGQGTRLTVV.

This chain links TRBV6-6 with TRBJ2-1; no firm D call. Germline lookup yields CDR1 MNHNY and CDR2 SVGAGI (reference sequence). V was cut by 9 bases and J by 10 bases, with 10 bases left in between. The CDR3 runs 10 residues. CDR3 sequence: CASRRSEQFF. The CDR3 DNA follows: TGTGCCAGTCGGCGGTCAGAGCAGTTCTTC.

This clone has a single count. The rearrangement links TRBV24-1 to TRBJ2-2; D perhaps matches TRBD1 (6 bases). Trimming pared 4 bases from V and 7 bases from J, leaving 21 bases between. Germline CDR1 reads KGHDR; CDR2 reads SFDVKD. This CDR3 comprises 17 residues. CDR3 coding DNA: TGTGCCACCAGTGACGAGGCGAGGGGGAGCCGATTCGGGGAGCTGTTTTTT. This sequence encodes CATSDEARGSRFGELFF.

The V gene is TRBV30, the J gene TRBJ2-2, with a tentative D call TRBD1 (5 bases). V was pared by 3 bases and J by 5 bases, with 16 bases between. Germline V gives CDR1 GTSNPN, CDR2 SVGIG (reference sequence). The CDR3 is 15 residues long. The CDR3 sequence: CAWRPTGLRTGELFF. The CDR3 DNA reads TGTGCCTGGAGGCCCACAGGTTTAAGGACCGGGGAGCTGTTTTTT. Full variable domain (rest looked up from reference TRBV30 and TRBJ2-2): SQTIHQWPATLVQPVGSPLSLECTVEGTSNPNLYWYRQAAGRGLQLLFYSVGIGQISSEVPQNLSASRPQDRQFILSSKKLLLSDSGFYLCAWRPTGLRTGELFFGEGSRLTVL.

The chain is built from TRBV3-1 (or the pseudogene TRBV3-2) and TRBJ2-1; 8 bases agree with TRBD1. Germline lookup yields CDR1 LGHDT and CDR2 YNNKEL (reference sequence). The CDR3 covers 15 residues. The ends lost 6 bases at V and 4 bases at J; junction bases unmatched: 8. Here the CDR3 reads CASRPDRGSYNEQFF. CDR3 in DNA: TGTGCCAGCAGACCCGACAGGGGATCGTACAATGAGCAGTTCTTC.

With respect to this clone: One end of the junction is discordant with germline, which a read error may explain. The J gene is TRBJ1-2, the V gene TRBV7-9; possible D gene TRBD1, 5 bases. The CDR3 has 14 residues. Germline CDR1 reads SEHNR; CDR2 reads FQNEAQ (reference sequence). The CDR3 region has the DNA TGTGCCAGCAGTTTAGGGGCCACCCGTAATGGCTACACCTTC. This translates into CASSLGATRNGYTF.

The chain links TRBV24-1 to TRBJ2-5; TRBD2 matches 11 bases. Germline V lookup: CDR1 KGHDR, CDR2 SFDVKD. The junction had 12 bases not matched to a gene; V was cut back by 3 bases and J by 1 base. The CDR3 runs 19 residues. CDR3 bases: TGTGCCACCAGTGATATTGGGGGCGGACTAGCGGGTAGCCAAGAGACCCAGTACTTC. Its protein is CATSDIGGGLAGSQETQYF.

The chain is built from TRBV10-3 and TRBJ1-3, with D unclear. The V gene's germline CDR1 is ENHRY and CDR2 SYGVKD. CDR3 length: 17 amino acids. Trimming removed 0 bases at V and 1 base at J, with 13 bases between. CDR3 protein: CAISESKNRGSGNTIYF. In DNA, the CDR3 is TGTGCCATCAGTGAGTCGAAAAATCGGGGATCTGGAAACACCATATATTTT.

The rearrangement uses TRBV5-6 and TRBJ1-6; 7 positions agree with TRBD1. Germline V CDR1 and CDR2: SGHDT, YYEEEE. The CDR3 runs 16 residues. The ends lost 2 bases at V and 8 bases at J; junction bases unmatched: 10. The CDR3 DNA is TGTGCCAGCAGCTTATCTTGGCGGCAGGGGGATTCACCCCTCCACTTT. Translated, it gives CASSLSWRQGDSPLHF.

The V call is TRBV12-3 or TRBV12-4, the J call TRBJ1-2; no clear D. The CDR3 runs 12 residues. Deletions cut 5 bases from V and 3 bases from J, with 7 bases between. The CDR3 loop reads CASSTVYYGYTF. In DNA, the CDR3 is TGTGCCAGCAGTACAGTTTACTATGGCTACACCTTC.

The V gene is TRBV15, the J gene TRBJ2-2; a weak D match, TRBD2 (5 bases). The germline CDR1 and CDR2 sequences are LNHNV and YYDKDF (reference sequence). The CDR3 is 17 residues long. The V gene lost 4 bases and the J gene lost 6 bases, with 21 bases spanning the gap. CDR3 amino acids: CATSTFRTLERAGELFF. The CDR3 DNA sequence: TGTGCCACCAGCACCTTCCGGACCCTCGAGAGGGCCGGGGAGCTGTTTTTT.

This sequence joins TRBV4-1 and TRBJ2-7, with 9 bases lining up with TRBD1. Germline V lookup: CDR1 MGHRA, CDR2 YSYEKL. V lost 5 bases to trimming and J lost 2 bases; unmatched junction nucleotides: 10. CDR3 length equals 16 residues. The CDR3 loop reads CASSTHLTGGAYEQYF. The CDR3 nucleotides read TGCGCCAGCAGCACCCACCTAACAGGGGGCGCCTACGAGCAGTACTTC.

The chain has TRBV19 and TRBJ1-2, with 7 bases lining up with TRBD1. The V segment lost 7 bases and the J segment 6 bases; nucleotides outside the gene matches: 14. CDR3 length: 15 residues. Germline V gene sequence: CDR1 LNHDA, CDR2 SQIVND (reference sequence). The CDR3 loop reads CASTSSGTASNGYTF. CDR3 DNA: TGTGCCAGTACCTCTTCCGGGACAGCCTCGAATGGCTACACCTTC.

This clone showed up just a few times. This rearrangement joins TRBV7-6 to TRBJ2-7; D not certain. The length of the CDR3 is 12 residues. V was shortened by 7 bases and J by 3 bases, with 10 bases between the two germline ends. Per germline, CDR1 SGHVS and CDR2 FNYEAQ. The CDR3 spells CASTPRDYEQYF. Written as DNA, the CDR3 is TGTGCCAGCACCCCGCGAGACTACGAGCAGTACTTC. The variable domain in full, with the rest retrieved from reference TRBV7-6 and TRBJ2-7, is GAGVSQSPRYKVTKRGQDVALRCDPISGHVSLYWYRQALGQGPEFLTYFNYEAQQDKSGLPNDRFSAERPEGSISTLTIQRTEQRDSAMYRCASTPRDYEQYFGPGTRLTVT.

The chain uses TRBV27 and TRBJ2-1, with 11 bases lining up with TRBD2. Germline lookup yields CDR1 MNHEY and CDR2 SMNVEV (reference sequence). V was pared by 5 bases and J by 9 bases, with 6 bases of the junction left unmatched. The CDR3 runs to 14 residues. The CDR3 spells CASSPGLAATEQFF. The CDR3 nucleotides are TGTGCCAGCAGTCCGGGACTAGCGGCGACTGAGCAGTTCTTC.

The V gene is TRBV27, the J gene TRBJ2-2; D not resolved. V lost 0 bases and J 3 bases, leaving 17 bases between the germline ends. Germline lookup yields CDR1 MNHEY and CDR2 SMNVEV (reference sequence). This CDR3 is built from 18 residues. This CDR3 is CASSLSTFQTAHTGELFF. For the CDR3, the DNA is TGTGCCAGCAGTTTATCGACATTTCAGACCGCTCACACCGGGGAGCTGTTTTTT.

V usage is TRBV24-1 and J usage is TRBJ2-3, with D maybe TRBD1 (6 bases). Trimming stripped 3 bases from V and 4 bases from J, with 16 bases between. There are 16 residues in the CDR3. Per germline, CDR1 KGHDR and CDR2 SFDVKD. The CDR3 here is CATSDLGGLDSDTQYF. CDR3 sequence (DNA): TGTGCCACCAGTGATCTAGGGGGTTTGGATTCAGATACGCAGTATTTT.

For this clone: One end of the junction does not line up with germline, which may come from a read error. The rearrangement links TRBV25-1 to TRBJ1-1, with D possibly being TRBD1 (5 bases). CDR3 length: 11 amino acids. CDR1 and CDR2 from the germline V gene are MGHDK and SYGVNS. The CDR3 bases are TGTGCCAGCAGTGAATGGGTCGGACAAATCTTT. Encoded protein: CASSEWVGQIF.

J is TRBJ1-2 and V is TRBV6-1, with 10 nucleotides matching TRBD1. This CDR3 region has 15 residues. J was trimmed by 3 bases and V by 0 bases; bases with no gene match: 1. Germline CDR1 is MNHNS and CDR2 is SASEGT. This chain's CDR3 is CASSEAGTGDYGYTF. DNA for the CDR3: TGTGCCAGCAGTGAAGCGGGGACAGGGGACTATGGCTACACCTTC.

V and J are TRBV9 and TRBJ2-7; tentatively, D is TRBD2 (5 bases). V shed 3 bases and J shed 6 bases, with 16 bases lying between them. Looked up from germline, CDR1 is SGDLS and CDR2 is YYNGEE. This CDR3 spans 14 amino acids. CDR3 sequence: CASSATLLGLEQYF. The CDR3 DNA is TGTGCCAGCAGCGCGACCTTGTTAGGACTCGAGCAGTACTTC. Using reference TRBV9 and TRBJ2-7 for the parts outside the CDR3, the full variable domain is DSGVTQTPKHLITATGQRVTLRCSPRSGDLSVYWYQQSLDQGLQFLIQYYNGEERAKGNILERFSAQQFPDLHSELNLSSLELGDSALYFCASSATLLGLEQYFGPGTRLTVT.

The chain links TRBV28 to TRBJ1-5; D perhaps matches TRBD1 (6 bases). The CDR3 consists of 13 residues. V lost 6 bases and J 7 bases, leaving 13 bases between the germline ends. The germline V gene encodes CDR1 MDHEN and CDR2 SYDVKM. CDR3 sequence: CASRTRGNQPQHF. The CDR3, as DNA: TGTGCCAGCAGAACCAGGGGTAACCAGCCCCAGCATTTT.

V and J are TRBV5-4 and TRBJ2-2; 8 positions agree with TRBD2. The J segment lost 4 bases and the V segment lost 4 bases, leaving 3 bases of the junction unmatched. The CDR3 totals 14 residues. Germline assignment: CDR1 SGHNT and CDR2 YYREEE (reference sequence). This chain's CDR3 is CASSPRGGTGELFF. CDR3 DNA sequence: TGTGCCAGCAGCCCACGGGGGGGCACCGGGGAGCTGTTTTTT. The variable domain in full, with the rest retrieved from reference TRBV5-4 and TRBJ2-2, is ETGVTQSPTHLIKTRGQQVTLRCSSQSGHNTVSWYQQALGQGPQFIFQYYREEENGRGNFPPRFSGLQFPNYSSELNVNALELDDSALYLCASSPRGGTGELFFGEGSRLTVL.

This chain uses TRBV7-9 with TRBJ1-3, with D perhaps matching TRBD1 (6 bases). V was pared by 4 bases and J by 6 bases, with 16 bases between. The CDR3 runs 15 residues. From germline, CDR1 is SEHNR and CDR2 FQNEAQ (reference sequence). The CDR3 protein is CASSYRDRTANTIYF. The CDR3 DNA reads as TGTGCCAGCAGCTACAGGGACCGGACGGCAAACACCATATATTTT.

The genes are TRBV5-4 and TRBJ2-2; 12 bases map to TRBD2. Germline-derived CDR1 and CDR2 are SGHNT and YYREEE (reference sequence). Trimming cost V 2 bases and J 6 bases; bases outside gene matches: 2. The CDR3 has 15 amino acids. The CDR3 spells CASSLASGRAGELFF. As DNA, the CDR3 is TGTGCCAGCAGCTTAGCTAGCGGGAGGGCCGGGGAGCTGTTTTTT. The whole variable domain, remainder taken from reference TRBV5-4 and TRBJ2-2, is ETGVTQSPTHLIKTRGQQVTLRCSSQSGHNTVSWYQQALGQGPQFIFQYYREEENGRGNFPPRFSGLQFPNYSSELNVNALELDDSALYLCASSLASGRAGELFFGEGSRLTVL.

This clone was counted a single time. The chain uses TRBV5-4 and TRBJ1-3, with TRBD1 as a possible D gene (6 bases). This CDR3 has 14 residues. Trimming took off 5 bases at V and 0 bases at J, with 9 bases between the two ends. Germline CDR1 is SGHNT and CDR2 is YYREEE (reference sequence). DNA of the CDR3: TGTGCCAGCAGGGACAGATCCTCTGGAAACACCATATATTTT. It codes for CASRDRSSGNTIYF.

The chain couples TRBV4-2 to TRBJ2-1; TRBD1 matches at 7 bases. The germline V gene has CDR1 LGHNA and CDR2 YNFKEQ. J lost 4 bases, V lost 4 bases, and 13 bases had no gene match. The CDR3 length is 17 residues. The CDR3 DNA is TGTGCCAGCAGCCGAGGGAGCAGGGGGACCTCATACAATGAGCAGTTCTTC. Encoded protein: CASSRGSRGTSYNEQFF.

A few counts support this clone. This chain joins TRBV5-6 and TRBJ2-5, with a weak D call TRBD1 (6 bases). Between the trimmed V and J ends, which lost 3 bases and 4 bases, there was a span of 10 bases. This CDR3 spans 13 amino acids. Per the germline V gene, CDR1 is SGHDT and CDR2 is YYEEEE. The CDR3 here is CASSSRGGETQYF. The CDR3 DNA reads TGTGCCAGCAGCTCGAGAGGGGGAGAGACCCAGTACTTC.

The chain carries TRBV5-6 and TRBJ1-6; no clear D. The CDR3 sequence is 12 residues long. CDR1 is SGHDT and CDR2 is YYEEEE in the germline V gene. V was shortened by 0 bases and J by 14 bases, with 9 bases between the two germline ends. CDR3 coding DNA: TGTGCCAGCAGCTTGGCCGTCGGTACCCTCCACTTT. It codes for CASSLAVGTLHF.

This sequence joins TRBV11-2 and TRBJ2-7, with unresolved D. Germline-derived CDR1 and CDR2 are SGHAT and FQNNGV. Trimming stripped 1 base from V and 0 bases from J, with 7 bases between. The CDR3 sequence is 14 residues long. Here the CDR3 DNA reads TGTGCCAGCAGCTTAGCACAGAGCTCCTACGAGCAGTACTTC. Translated, it gives CASSLAQSSYEQYF.

The V call is TRBV5-4, the J call TRBJ1-2, with D unresolved. With 5 bases removed from V and 3 bases from J, the gap between germline ends came to 11 bases. The CDR3 totals 13 residues. Germline V gene data show CDR1 as SGHNT and CDR2 as YYREEE (reference sequence). The CDR3 loop reads CASSYGLDYGYTF. In nucleotides, the CDR3 is TGTGCCAGCAGTTATGGGCTGGACTATGGCTACACCTTC.

The V call is TRBV30, the J call TRBJ2-2; D is possibly TRBD2 (6 bases). The CDR3 length is 14 residues. V lost 0 bases and J 6 bases, leaving 11 bases between the germline ends. Germline V gives CDR1 GTSNPN, CDR2 SVGIG (reference sequence). DNA of the CDR3: TGTGCCTGGAGTGTTAATAGGAGGGCCGGGGAGCTGTTTTTT. The encoded protein is CAWSVNRRAGELFF.

The genes are TRBV9 and TRBJ1-1; D gene uncertain. Germline V gene lookup returns CDR1 SGDLS and CDR2 YYNGEE. The ends were cut back, 4 bases at V and 3 bases at J, with 19 bases in the middle. The CDR3 contains 16 residues. The CDR3 sequence: CASSNGRIPPDTEAFF. CDR3 coding DNA: TGTGCCAGCAGCAATGGTCGTATCCCCCCGGACACTGAAGCTTTCTTT.